This TCR beta chain was documented in a study of monozygotic twins with inflammatory bowel disease. About this clonotype: Its antigen remains unknown.

The CDR3 spans 15 residues. Germline V gives CDR1 MNHNS, CDR2 SASEGT. Points from the study as a whole: Discordant twins had repertoire similarity that did not differ from that of concordant twins, possibly from limited power. Researchers report that IBD patients shared fewer clonotypes with others than healthy twins, especially amid disease activity.

The UMIs carried a 6-nucleotide sample barcode, and they were added by template switching. TCRdb derives one entry per CDR3 protein from the 5' RACE reads, leaving out DNA. The sample totals 300,000 to 350,000 distinct CDR3 sequences. This clonotype was obtained from a human donor with ulcerative colitis or Crohn's disease, or a healthy co-twin of an affected twin (not recorded which). The chain joins TRBV6-1 to TRBJ1-6. The sequencing input was blood. The CDR3 loop is CASRDGGLRGSPLHF.